This T cell receptor (beta chain) originates from a study of T cell responses to AZD1222 COVID-19 vaccine. Assay: immunoSEQ multiplex PCR; the TCRdb copy retains only in-frame clones and omits some. The sample lists roughly 140,000 clones; 88% were seen once. The V gene's germline CDR1 is SGHVS and CDR2 FQNEAQ. The V end was cut by 2 bases, the J end by 0 bases, with 14 bases between. The CDR3 is made up of 17 amino acids. This receptor was identified in an adult in good health. The J gene is TRBJ1-3, the V gene TRBV7-8, with D perhaps TRBD1 (5 bases). Sequencing used peripheral blood, obtained on day 0 of MenACWY control vaccination. The CDR3 nucleotides are TGTGCCAGCAGCTTATTGTTGGGGGGGAGCTCTGGAAACACCATATATTTT. Amino acid sequence: CASSLLLGGSSGNTIYF. Full variable domain (remainder filled in from reference TRBV7-8 and TRBJ1-3): GAGVSQSPRYKVAKRGQDVALRCDPISGHVSLFWYQQALGQGPEFLTYFQNEAQLDKSGLPSDRFFAERPEGSVSTLKIQRTQQEDSAVYLCASSLLLGGSSGNTIYFGEGSWLTVV.